The clone carrying this T cell receptor beta chain has just a few counts. CDR3 size: 18 residues. Germline V gene sequence: CDR1 SGHNT, CDR2 YENEEA. This record belongs to a study of blood T cells in healthy people across ages. Primed by a sample-barcoded 5' primer and a J-beta primer mix, a second PCR proceeded for roughly 7 to 12 cycles. TCRdb itself ran the 5' RACE reads through MiXCR, one entry per CDR3 protein. The sample lists 550,000 to 750,000 distinct CDR3 sequences; around 21% were seen once. Sequencing was carried out using blood. This receptor was identified in a man between 70 and 80 years old in good health. The gene calls are TRBV11-3 and TRBJ2-5; 12 bases line up with TRBD1. The DNA end lines up better with TRBJ2-1; the J call may be wrong. In DNA form, the CDR3 reads TGTGCCAGCAGCTTAGCCGGGACAGGGGGCCCTCCTAACAATGAGCAGTTCTTC. This gives the protein CASSLAGTGGPPNNEQFF.